Here is one TCR beta chain with its context. Its antigen specificity is not known. No base-level quality is on record; no much larger clone is a single base apart. The time point label for this specimen denotes: cells obtained before transplantation from donor or recipient. CD3+CD4+ and CD3+CD8+ populations were FACS-sorted from unstimulated pre-transplant donor and recipient cells taken from spleen or lymph nodes. The data stem from a study of graft-versus-host responses after intestinal transplantation (dated by TCRdb to about 2021). With regard to the full study: Recipients received multivisceral, liver-intestinal, or isolated intestinal transplants. After intestinal transplantation, graft-versus-host and host-versus-graft alloreactive T cell clones in the graft, circulation and bone marrow were tracked using bulk TCR-beta CDR3 sequencing. Every recipient was given anti-thymocyte globulin induction, followed by 2 to 3 years of maintenance tacrolimus and steroids. Of the approximately 25 intestinal transplant recipients enrolled in the cohort, one of whom was a retransplant, a few patients without pretransplant specimens were excluded. Alloreactive clones were identified by sequencing pre-transplant mixed lymphocyte reaction products and comparing these products with unstimulated pre-transplant donor and recipient T cells. A peak of at least 4% donor T cells among recipient peripheral blood mononuclear cells was the definition used for donor T cell macrochimerism. Rather than going through the commercial service, samples from three later patients were sequenced in-house on an Illumina MiSeq and processed with MiXCR.

Library generation was performed with the immunoSEQ multiplex PCR assay. For most patients, genomic DNA was isolated with the Qiagen DNeasy Blood and Tissue Kit and sent frozen to Adaptive Biotechnologies for TCR sequencing. For most patients, genomic DNA was subjected to high-throughput TCR-beta CDR3 sequencing by Adaptive Biotechnologies. In the original analysis: Adaptive's ImmunoSEQ software was the source of the TCR sequencing data for over 15 patients, while three other patients were processed with MiXCR and VDJtools. To correct CD4 versus CD8 sorting errors, any sequence found in both subsets at a frequency ratio below 5:1 was removed. CDR3 nucleotide sequences shared between donor and recipient were removed because the origin of such sequences could not be assigned. At least 2-fold expansion over unstimulated cells and a minimum CFSE-low frequency of 0.002% (template counts) or 0.001% (read counts) were required for clones to be classified as alloreactive. Clones detected in sequenced pre-transplant spleen, lymph node, or MLR CFSE-low populations of the donor or recipient were defined as mappable. Cumulative frequency of alloreactive clones was calculated as a percentage of all sequences weighted by copy number. Imported from immuneACCESS, the table was reduced by TCRdb to in-frame sequences with V and J called. These copies leave out some clones; in studies compared against another copy, an unresolved V gene accounts for under half, and the cause of the remainder is not known. The V and J calls and clone size were taken over from that table, and D and trimming were inferred from the DNA. The sample yields tens of thousands of clones; roughly 88% were counted once. The ten largest clonotypes hold approximately 1.2% of the sample.

Overall study results and their limits: High GvH to HvG T cell clonal ratios were observed in the allografts of patients with donor T cell macrochimerism. The relatively low number and heterogeneity of intestinal transplant patients limited the conclusions. GvH clones turned up in recipient bone marrow, with some appearing earlier in ileal mucosa or blood, a pattern consistent with an intestinal mucosal origin. Early after transplant, peak levels of circulating GvH clones were found to be associated with declines in HvG clones.

The germline V gene encodes CDR1 SGHRS and CDR2 YFSETQ. The V end loses 3 bases and the J end loses 8 bases, and a stretch of 17 bases separates them. Spanning cysteine to phenylalanine, the CDR3 consists of 15 amino acids. The retained sequence is limited to the CDR3, 45 bases, with the frame set at the first base. Recombination joined TRBV5-1 with TRBJ1-4, with no D gene named confidently. The sequences come from unstimulated CD8+ T cells sorted from spleen or lymph node cells, collected before intestinal transplant. This sequence originates from a human donor who received an intestinal transplant. The nucleotide sequence reads as follows: TGCGCCAGCAGCTCATTATTCGGGGTTGGCGAAAAACTGTTTTTT. This yields the protein CASSSLFGVGEKLFF. When the CDR3 is completed using the reference TRBV5-1 and TRBJ1-4 genes on either side, the full variable domain is KAGVTQTPRYLIKTRGQQVTLSCSPISGHRSVSWYQQTPGQGLQFLFEYFSETQRNKGNFPGRFSGRQFSNSRSEMNVSTLELGDSALYLCASSSLFGVGEKLFFGSGTQLSVL.